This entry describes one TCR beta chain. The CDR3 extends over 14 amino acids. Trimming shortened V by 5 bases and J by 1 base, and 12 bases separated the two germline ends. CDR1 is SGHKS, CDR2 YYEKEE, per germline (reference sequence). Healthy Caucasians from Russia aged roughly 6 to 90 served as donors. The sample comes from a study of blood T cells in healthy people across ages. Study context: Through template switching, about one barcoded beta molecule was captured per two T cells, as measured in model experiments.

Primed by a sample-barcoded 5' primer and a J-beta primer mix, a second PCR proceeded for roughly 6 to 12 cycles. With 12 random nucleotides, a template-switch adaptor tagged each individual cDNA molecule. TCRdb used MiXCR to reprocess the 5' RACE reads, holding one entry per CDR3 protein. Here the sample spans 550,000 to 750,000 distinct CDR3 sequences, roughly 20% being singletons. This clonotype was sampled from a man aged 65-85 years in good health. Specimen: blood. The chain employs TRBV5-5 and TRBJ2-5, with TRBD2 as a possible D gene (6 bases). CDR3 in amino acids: CASRAGGGQETQYF. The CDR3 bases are TGTGCCAGCAGAGCGGGTGGAGGCCAAGAGACCCAGTACTTC.